This is a list of T cell receptor beta chains from one sample in a study of blood T cell repertoires in COVID-19. Sequenced by immunoSEQ multiplex PCR; TCRdb stores in-frame clones only, minus some. The table lists 150,000 to 200,000 clones, 80% to 85% of them singletons. Input material: PBMCs or T cells enriched from blood (not recorded which). Receptors originate from a woman between 55 and 75 years old who had recovered from COVID-19. Each CDR3 is given with its conserved first and last residue. A D gene is named only where the DNA matches it firmly. Rows give clone size only sometimes, using once, few, many, or a class for an expanded clone.

V: TRBV27; D: .; size: .; J: TRBJ1-2; DNA: TGTGCCAGCAGTCCCCGTGCAGGCTTCCTTAACTATGGCTACACCTTC; CDR3: CASSPRAGFLNYGYTF
V: TRBV10-2; D: TRBD2; size: .; J: TRBJ2-3; DNA: TGCGCCAGCAGGCAGGTAGCGGGAGGCCCAGATACGCAGTATTTT; CDR3: CASRQVAGGPDTQYF
V: TRBV6-5; D: .; size: .; J: TRBJ1-3; DNA: TGTGCCAGCCCGGCTGGAAACACCATATATTTT; CDR3: CASPAGNTIYF
V: TRBV5-4; D: TRBD2; size: .; J: TRBJ2-3; DNA: TGTGCCAGCAGCCCCAAGGGGCTAGCGGGAGGCACAGATACGCAGTATTTT; CDR3: CASSPKGLAGGTDTQYF
V: TRBV18; D: TRBD2; size: .; J: TRBJ2-2; DNA: TGTGCCAGCTCACGCTTAGCGGGAGGAATCGGGGAGCTGTTTTTT; CDR3: CASSRLAGGIGELFF
V: TRBV2; D: .; size: .; J: TRBJ2-4; DNA: TGTGCCAGCAGTGCTAGCGCCAACCAAGGAAACATTCAGTACTTC; CDR3: CASSASANQGNIQYF
V: TRBV5-1; D: TRBD1; size: .; J: TRBJ2-5; DNA: TGCGCCAGCAGCTTGGTTGGTACAGGGGGCGCGGAGACCCAGTACTTC; CDR3: CASSLVGTGGAETQYF
V: TRBV5-1; D: .; size: .; J: TRBJ1-2; DNA: TGCGCCAGCAGCTTGTTGACAAACACATATGGCTACACCTTC; CDR3: CASSLLTNTYGYTF
V: TRBV6-5; D: TRBD1; size: .; J: TRBJ1-1; DNA: TGTGCCAGCAGCTCCGACAGGGGTGCTTTCTTT; CDR3: CASSSDRGAFF
V: TRBV5-1; D: TRBD1; size: .; J: TRBJ1-5; DNA: TGCGCCAGCAGCCCAGGTCGACAGGGGAATCAGCCCCAGCATTTT; CDR3: CASSPGRQGNQPQHF
V: TRBV5-1; D: .; size: .; J: TRBJ2-7; DNA: TGCGCCAGCAGCCCCGGACAGAACTACGAGCAGTACTTC; CDR3: CASSPGQNYEQYF
V: TRBV5-6; D: .; size: .; J: TRBJ2-3; DNA: TGTGCCAGCAGCTTGCAAGATACGCAGTATTTT; CDR3: CASSLQDTQYF
V: TRBV5-1; D: .; size: .; J: TRBJ2-3; DNA: TGCGCCAGCAGCTTGGGGCCGAGGGGGGGGAGAACAGATACGCAGTATTTT; CDR3: CASSLGPRGGRTDTQYF
V: TRBV18; D: TRBD1; size: few; J: TRBJ1-1; DNA: TGTGCCAGCTCCTATCAGGGGGCAACTGAAGCTTTCTTT; CDR3: CASSYQGATEAFF
V: TRBV5-1; D: TRBD1; size: .; J: TRBJ2-2; DNA: TGCGCCAGCAGCTTTCTCAGATCGGACAGGGGTTACACCGGGGAGCTGTTTTTT; CDR3: CASSFLRSDRGYTGELFF
V: TRBV19; D: .; size: .; J: TRBJ2-5; DNA: TGTGCCAGTAGTACATCCCTGGCGGGCTGGGAGACCCAGTACTTC; CDR3: CASSTSLAGWETQYF
V: TRBV12-3/TRBV12-4; D: .; size: few; J: TRBJ2-5; DNA: TGTGCCAGCAGCTCGGACAGCCAAGAGACCCAGTACTTC; CDR3: CASSSDSQETQYF
V: TRBV29-1; D: TRBD2; size: .; J: TRBJ2-3; DNA: TGCAGCGTCACTAGCGGCACAGATACGCAGTATTTT; CDR3: CSVTSGTDTQYF
V: TRBV11-2; D: .; size: .; J: TRBJ2-2; DNA: TGTGCCAGCAGCTTGGATCCGGGGTCCGGGGAGCTGTTTTTT; CDR3: CASSLDPGSGELFF
V: TRBV19; D: .; size: .; J: TRBJ1-1; DNA: TGTGCCAGTAGTCGGAAGGAGCCAAACACTGAAGCTTTCTTT; CDR3: CASSRKEPNTEAFF